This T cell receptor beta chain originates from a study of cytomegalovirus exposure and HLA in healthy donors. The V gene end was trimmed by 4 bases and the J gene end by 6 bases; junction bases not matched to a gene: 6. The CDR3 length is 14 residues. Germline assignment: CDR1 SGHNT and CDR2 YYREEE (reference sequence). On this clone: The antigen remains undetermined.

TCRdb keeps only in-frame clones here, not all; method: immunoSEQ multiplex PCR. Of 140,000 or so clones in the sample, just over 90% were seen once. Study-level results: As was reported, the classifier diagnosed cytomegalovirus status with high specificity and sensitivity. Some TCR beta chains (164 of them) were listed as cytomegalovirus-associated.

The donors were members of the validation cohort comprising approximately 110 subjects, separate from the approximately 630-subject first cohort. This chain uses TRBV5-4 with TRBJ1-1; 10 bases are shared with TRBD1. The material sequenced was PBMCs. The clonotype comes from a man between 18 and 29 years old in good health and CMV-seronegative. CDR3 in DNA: TGTGCCAGCAGCGCCGACAGGGGGCTTCCTGAAGCTTTCTTT. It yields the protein CASSADRGLPEAFF.